The 20 T cell receptor beta chains below come from one sample, sequenced in a study of T cell responses to AZD1222 COVID-19 vaccine. Data came from immunoSEQ multiplex PCR; TCRdb stores just in-frame clones and leaves some out. This table has about 120,000 clones, about 93% appearing once. The sample here was peripheral blood, taken 28 days after the second AZD1222 dose. These receptors were taken from an adult who received the AZD1222 COVID-19 vaccine.

The J gene is TRBJ1-3, the V gene TRBV10-3, with 8 bases identical to TRBD1. Trimming removed 6 bases from V and 4 bases from J; junction bases left unmatched: 5. The V gene's germline CDR1 is ENHRY and CDR2 SYGVKD. This CDR3 is 14 amino acids long. The CDR3 sequence: CAIRTQGDGNTIYF. DNA for the CDR3: TGTGCCATCAGGACACAGGGGGACGGAAACACCATATATTTT.

The chain links TRBV4-1 to TRBJ1-1, with D maybe TRBD1 (5 bases). Germline V CDR1 and CDR2: MGHRA, YSYEKL. This CDR3 has 13 amino acids. Between the trimmed V and J ends, which lost 2 bases and 4 bases, there was a span of 8 bases. For the CDR3, the DNA is TGCGCCAGCAGCCAACGCCAGGGCACTGAAGCTTTCTTT. This encodes CASSQRQGTEAFF.

The chain is built from TRBV4-2 and TRBJ2-7; no clear D gene. The CDR3 has 12 amino acids. Germline V lookup: CDR1 LGHNA, CDR2 YNFKEQ. Deletions cut 4 bases from V and 0 bases from J, with 4 bases between. This CDR3 is CASSLNSYEQYF. CDR3 sequence (DNA): TGTGCCAGCAGCCTTAACTCCTACGAGCAGTACTTC.

The chain has TRBV27 and TRBJ1-5, with 8 bases fitting TRBD1. Germline CDR1 is MNHEY and CDR2 is SMNVEV (reference sequence). This CDR3 is 14 amino acids long. Germline trimming cut 6 bases from V and 4 bases from J; bases unmatched to any gene: 5. Here the CDR3 reads CASRDRVGNQPQHF. The CDR3 nucleotides read TGTGCCAGCAGGGACAGGGTAGGAAATCAGCCCCAGCATTTT.

This clone appeared once. The gene calls are TRBV3-1 (or the pseudogene TRBV3-2) and TRBJ2-3; D perhaps matches TRBD1 (6 bases). CDR1 is LGHDT and CDR2 is YNNKEL in the germline V gene (reference sequence). The V gene lost 0 bases and the J gene lost 5 bases, with 9 bases spanning the gap. The CDR3 consists of 14 residues. This chain's CDR3 is CASSQEGARDTQYF. Written as DNA, the CDR3 is TGTGCCAGCAGCCAAGAGGGGGCTAGAGATACGCAGTATTTT.

J is TRBJ2-5 and V is TRBV7-9; TRBD2 matches 8 bases. V was clipped by 8 bases and J by 5 bases; unmatched bases: 7. The CDR3 has 13 residues. Germline lookup yields CDR1 SEHNR and CDR2 FQNEAQ (reference sequence). The CDR3 DNA reads as TGTGCCAGCGCCTACGGCGGGGGGGAGACCCAGTACTTC. It yields the protein CASAYGGGETQYF.

The genes are TRBV6-5 and TRBJ2-7; a possible D gene is TRBD1 (6 bases). Germline V lookup: CDR1 MNHEY, CDR2 SVGAGI. V gave up 2 bases and J gave up 8 bases, with 13 bases separating them. This CDR3 is 13 amino acids long. The CDR3 coding sequence is TGTGCCAGCAGTTACAATCCGCAGGGGAAGCAGTACTTC. It is translated as CASSYNPQGKQYF.

V gene TRBV7-2 combines with J gene TRBJ2-7, with D unclear. The length of the CDR3 is 17 residues. With 2 bases removed from V and 2 bases from J, the gap between germline ends came to 19 bases. CDR1 and CDR2 (germline): SGHTA, FQGNSA. This CDR3 reads CASSLRHSQSPTYEQYF. CDR3 nucleotide sequence: TGTGCCAGCAGCTTAAGGCACTCCCAGTCCCCTACCTACGAGCAGTACTTC.

V usage is TRBV6-4 and J usage is TRBJ2-3; no reliable D call. This CDR3 region has 15 residues. Trimming removed 0 bases at V and 1 base at J, with 8 bases between. CDR1 and CDR2 (germline): MRHNA, SNTAGT. The CDR3 loop is CASSDSRRCTDTQYF. The CDR3 DNA reads as TGTGCCAGCAGTGACTCACGTAGGTGCACAGATACGCAGTATTTT.

V is TRBV12-3 or TRBV12-4 and J is TRBJ1-1; no clear D. Trimming removed 3 bases at V and 8 bases at J, with 7 bases between. The CDR3 loop spans 11 amino acids. Here the CDR3 DNA reads TGTGCCAGCAGTTTGGGGTTCGAAGCTTTCTTT. This translates into CASSLGFEAFF.

CDR3 region: CASSALTGLYGYTF. The CDR3 coding sequence is TGTGCCAGCAGCGCCCTGACAGGGCTCTATGGCTACACCTTC. The chain has TRBV5-6 and TRBJ1-2; 7 nucleotides agree with TRBD1. The junction had 7 bases not matched to a gene; V was cut back by 4 bases and J by 4 bases. The germline CDR1 and CDR2 sequences are SGHDT and YYEEEE. CDR3 length equals 14 residues.

In its sample, this clone was seen once. The CDR3 protein is CASSPGTGGNQPQHF. The DNA for the CDR3 is TGTGCCAGCAGCCCCGGGACAGGGGGTAACCAGCCCCAGCATTTT. The rearrangement joins TRBV3-1 (or the pseudogene TRBV3-2) to TRBJ1-5; 11 bases match TRBD1. Germline values: CDR1 LGHDT, CDR2 YNNKEL (reference sequence). V trimming: 4 bases; J trimming: 7 bases; junction bases outside the gene matches: 6. This CDR3 has 15 residues.

V gene TRBV10-3 combines with J gene TRBJ2-1; possible D gene TRBD2, 5 bases. This CDR3 has 13 amino acids. CDR1 ENHRY and CDR2 SYGVKD come from the germline V gene. Trimming took 10 bases from V and 6 from J, leaving 16 bases between them. The CDR3 bases are TGTGCCAGTCGGGGTCAGCGTCCCAATGAGCAGTTCTTC. Its protein product is CASRGQRPNEQFF.

The V and J genes are TRBV10-3 and TRBJ2-7, with no clear D. The V gene lost 0 bases and the J gene lost 3 bases, with 6 bases spanning the gap. Germline V lookup: CDR1 ENHRY, CDR2 SYGVKD. This CDR3 comprises 13 residues. CDR3 nucleotide sequence: TGTGCCATCAGTGAGTCGGACCTCTACGAGCAGTACTTC. Amino acids: CAISESDLYEQYF.

This clone was seen only once. This sequence joins TRBV29-1 and TRBJ2-5, with 10 bases matching TRBD2. Losses at the gene ends were 1 base for V and 7 bases for J; bases not matched to a gene: 0. Germline CDR1 SQVTM, CDR2 ANQGSEA. The CDR3 loop spans 12 amino acids. The CDR3 nucleotides read TGCAGCGTTGAAGCTAGCGGGGGGACCCAGTACTTC. Amino acids: CSVEASGGTQYF.

The chain recombines TRBV6-1 with TRBJ2-1; D is unclear. The CDR3 sequence is 13 residues long. V dropped 0 bases and J dropped 12 bases, with 12 bases sitting between them. The germline V gene encodes CDR1 MNHNS and CDR2 SASEGT. Here the CDR3 reads CASSEAKLQGQFF. The CDR3 DNA reads TGTGCCAGCAGTGAAGCGAAGCTTCAAGGGCAGTTCTTC.

This rearrangement joins TRBV2 to TRBJ2-1; D tentatively fits TRBD1 or TRBD2 (6 bases each). Between the trimmed V and J ends, which lost 2 bases and 7 bases, there was a span of 18 bases. CDR1 and CDR2 (germline): SNHLY, FYNNEI. CDR3 length: 16 amino acids. CDR3 amino acids: CASSEMGGLRGNEQFF. CDR3 in DNA: TGTGCCAGCAGTGAAATGGGGGGTTTAAGGGGGAATGAGCAGTTCTTC.

V and J are TRBV25-1 and TRBJ1-2, with D hard to call. This CDR3 has 11 residues. The germline CDR1 and CDR2 sequences are MGHDK and SYGVNS. Deletions cut 1 base from V and 8 bases from J, with 5 bases between. The CDR3 protein is CASSELGGYTF. The DNA for the CDR3 is TGTGCCAGCAGTGAATTGGGAGGCTACACCTTC.

The chain links TRBV19 to TRBJ2-3, with 12 bases lining up with TRBD2. The CDR3 has 16 amino acids. Germline CDR1 reads LNHDA; CDR2 reads SQIVND (reference sequence). Unmatched junction bases numbered 3, after V lost 0 bases and J lost 5 bases. The CDR3 nucleotides are TGTGCCAGTAGTATAGATCGACTAGCGGGAGTAGATACGCAGTATTTT. Translating gives CASSIDRLAGVDTQYF.

The chain employs TRBV7-9 and TRBJ2-2; 10 bases map to TRBD1. This CDR3 is 17 amino acids long. Germline CDR1 SEHNR, CDR2 FQNEAQ (reference sequence). After removal of 2 bases from V and 4 bases from J, the junction contained 7 bases not matched to a gene. For the CDR3, the DNA is TGTGCCAGCAGCTTACCAGCTGGGACAGGGGTCACCGGGGAGCTGTTTTTT. It is translated as CASSLPAGTGVTGELFF.